This TCR beta chain comes out of a study of vaccination and CD4 T cells after COVID-19. About the research overall: Convalescent donors were composed of six males and four females, of whom two were Hispanic. Some control cultures received a CEFX pool, which served as the positive control. Others received an HIV-1 Nef pool or no peptide.

Study-level results: Reactive clone data from convalescent patients indicated a median of roughly 90% appearing only post-vaccination.

Sequence data for DNA of cultured CD4+ T cells were generated by the Oncomine TCR Beta short-read assay. TCRdb called the PCR reads again in MiXCR, with one record for every CDR3 protein. The sample has around 11,000 distinct CDR3 sequences, less than 30% seen once. The CDR3 extends over 24 residues, inclusive of both ends. The treatment denotes: roughly ten-day PBMC culture with coronavirus spike peptide pools or control peptides (ViraFEST assay). For this clonotype: Its antigen is unidentified. The DNA is left out, because the CDR3 cannot be placed on it with certainty; the CDR3 is given as TCRdb lists it.

Sequences were derived from CD4+ T cells from blood, cultured in vitro, sampled after SARS-CoV-2 vaccination. The J gene is TRBJ2-7, the V gene TRBV21-1. TRBV21-1 is assigned pseudogene status. The source is a human donor who had recovered from COVID-19. The CDR3 spells CASTNQTSMYLCASRLGSSYEQYF.